These T cell receptor beta chains were read from a single sample in a study of radiation and T cells in renal cell carcinoma. Measured with immunoSEQ multiplex PCR; TCRdb has only the in-frame clones, and not every one. The repertoire has more than 95,000 clones, around 81% of them found once; the top ten carry approximately 5%. The sequencing here drew on blood, taken from a patient whose treatment included radiotherapy and nephrectomy. These receptors originate from a man in his fifties with renal cell carcinoma. The CDR3 runs from the conserved cysteine through the conserved F or W. The D gene is left open where the match is weak.

j_call v_call d_call cdr3_aa
TRBJ1-2 TRBV27 . CASSLHFVGGGYGYTF
TRBJ1-4 TRBV7-2 TRBD1 CASSSGQGYEKLFF
TRBJ2-5 TRBV6-1 . CASWVWGGGETQYF
TRBJ2-1 TRBV19 TRBD1 CASSMGQGAYNEQFF
TRBJ2-1 TRBV5-1 . CASSLLVGEGEQFF
TRBJ2-3 TRBV5-6 . CASSLVGSVGGQYF
TRBJ2-5 TRBV4-1 TRBD2 CASSPAGRGETQYF
TRBJ1-4 TRBV30 . CAWSLITNEKLFF
TRBJ1-1 TRBV4-2 . CASSQSRGPSAFF
TRBJ1-2 TRBV15 . CATSRGTADNYGYTF
TRBJ1-1 TRBV5-1 TRBD1 CASSLRQGALKAFF